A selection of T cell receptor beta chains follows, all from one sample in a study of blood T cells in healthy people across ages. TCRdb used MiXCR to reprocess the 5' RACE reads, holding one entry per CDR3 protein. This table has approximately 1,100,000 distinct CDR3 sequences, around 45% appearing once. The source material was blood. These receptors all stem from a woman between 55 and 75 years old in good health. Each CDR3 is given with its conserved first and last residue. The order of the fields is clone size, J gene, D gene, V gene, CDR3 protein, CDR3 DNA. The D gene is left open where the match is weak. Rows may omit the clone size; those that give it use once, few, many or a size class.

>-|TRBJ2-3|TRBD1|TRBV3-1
CASSQELRGRFTDTQYF
TGTGCCAGCAGCCAAGAATTGAGGGGGCGCTTCACAGATACGCAGTATTTT
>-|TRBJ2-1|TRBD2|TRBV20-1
CSTSGLADYNEQFF
TGCAGTACTAGTGGACTAGCGGACTACAATGAGCAGTTCTTC
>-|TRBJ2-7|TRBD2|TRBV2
CASSASSGITYEQYF
TGTGCCAGCAGTGCCTCTAGCGGGATCACCTACGAGCAGTACTTC
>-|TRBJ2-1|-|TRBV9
CASSVVAGNEQFF
TGTGCCAGCAGCGTAGTTGCTGGCAATGAGCAGTTCTTC
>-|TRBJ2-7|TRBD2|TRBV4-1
CASSPTSAGRSYEQYF
TGCGCCAGCAGCCCAACCTCAGCGGGAAGGTCCTACGAGCAGTACTTC
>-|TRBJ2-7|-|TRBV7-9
CASSLLIYEQYF
TGTGCCAGCAGCTTGCTAATTTACGAGCAGTACTTC
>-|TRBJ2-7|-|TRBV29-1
CSVAGLNGRAYNEQYF
TGCAGCGTCGCCGGACTAAACGGGAGAGCCTACAATGAGCAGTACTTC
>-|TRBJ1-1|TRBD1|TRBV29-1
CSFRPGGIGSKAFF
TGCAGCTTTCGACCAGGGGGCATTGGTAGTAAAGCTTTCTTT
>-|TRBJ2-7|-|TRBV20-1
CSAPFEWSYSYEQYF
TGCAGTGCTCCCTTTGAGTGGAGCTACTCCTACGAGCAGTACTTC
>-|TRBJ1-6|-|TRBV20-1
CSARPPSISSYNSPLHF
TGCAGTGCTAGACCCCCCAGTATAAGCTCCTATAATTCACCCCTCCACTTT
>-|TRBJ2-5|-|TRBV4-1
CASSAVSGETQYF
TGCGCCAGCAGCGCGGTGAGTGGAGAGACCCAGTACTTC
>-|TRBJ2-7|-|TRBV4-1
CASSQGIADYEQYF
TGCGCCAGCAGCCAAGGGATAGCGGACTACGAGCAGTACTTC
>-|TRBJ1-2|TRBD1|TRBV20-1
CSATDREYGYTF
TGCAGTGCCACAGACAGGGAGTATGGCTACACCTTC
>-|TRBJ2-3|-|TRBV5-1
CASSSGTWRGDTQYF
TGCGCCAGCAGTTCCGGGACTTGGAGGGGAGATACGCAGTATTTT
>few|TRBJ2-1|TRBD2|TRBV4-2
CASSLLAGDENEQFF
TGTGCCAGCAGCCTTCTAGCGGGAGATGAAAATGAGCAGTTCTTC
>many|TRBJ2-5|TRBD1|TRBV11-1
CASSSDRGQETQYF
TGTGCCAGCAGCTCCGACAGGGGGCAAGAGACCCAGTACTTC
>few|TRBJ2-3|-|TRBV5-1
CASSQGILTDTQYF
TGCGCCAGCAGCCAGGGAATACTCACAGATACGCAGTATTTT
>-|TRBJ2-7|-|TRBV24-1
CATSDKDRWYEQYF
TGTGCCACCAGTGATAAAGACAGGTGGTACGAGCAGTACTTC
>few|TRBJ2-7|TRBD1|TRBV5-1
CASSLGQGLVNEQYF
TGCGCCAGCAGCTTGGGACAGGGGTTAGTGAACGAGCAGTACTTC
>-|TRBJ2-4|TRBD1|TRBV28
CASSLATGGNIQYF
TGTGCCAGCAGTTTAGCGACAGGGGGTAACATTCAGTACTTC
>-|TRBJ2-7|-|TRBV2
CASTSDRGSYEQYF
TGTGCCAGCACCTCAGACCGGGGCTCCTACGAGCAGTACTTC
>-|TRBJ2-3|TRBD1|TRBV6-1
CANSESRWGGDRGTDTQYF
TGTGCCAACAGTGAAAGTCGGTGGGGTGGGGACAGGGGAACAGATACGCAGTATTTT
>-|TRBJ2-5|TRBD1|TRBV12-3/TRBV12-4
CASKVGQGSNEQYF
TGTGCCAGCAAGGTGGGACAGGGATCGAATGAGCAGTACTTC
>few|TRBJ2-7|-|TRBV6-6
CASREQPIYEQYF
TGTGCCAGCAGGGAACAACCGATCTACGAGCAGTACTTC
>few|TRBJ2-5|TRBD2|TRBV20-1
CSARASGPQETQYF
TGCAGTGCTAGGGCTAGCGGGCCCCAAGAGACCCAGTACTTC
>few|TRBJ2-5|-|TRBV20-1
CSASQTNSGQETQYF
TGCAGTGCTAGTCAGACAAACTCGGGCCAAGAGACCCAGTACTTC
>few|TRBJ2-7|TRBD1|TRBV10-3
CASTGQPYEQYF
TGTGCCAGCACGGGACAGCCATACGAGCAGTACTTC
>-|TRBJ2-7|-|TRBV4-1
CASSPLPTDYEQYF
TGCGCCAGCAGCCCGTTACCGACAGATTACGAGCAGTACTTC
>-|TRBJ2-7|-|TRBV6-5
CASSYEAGQHYEQYF
TGTGCCAGCAGTTACGAGGCGGGACAGCACTACGAGCAGTACTTC
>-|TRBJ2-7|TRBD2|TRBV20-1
CSASPRLAGDYEQYF
TGCAGTGCTAGTCCGCGACTAGCGGGAGACTACGAGCAGTACTTC
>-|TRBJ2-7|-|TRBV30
CAWITGLSSLEQYF
TGTGCCTGGATCACGGGATTGTCCTCTCTCGAGCAGTACTTC
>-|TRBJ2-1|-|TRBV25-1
CASSARTDHYEQFF
TGTGCCAGCAGTGCAAGGACGGACCACTATGAGCAGTTCTTC
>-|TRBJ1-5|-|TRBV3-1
CASSQDWGRVIPSDQPQHF
TGTGCCAGCAGCCAAGATTGGGGCAGGGTAATTCCTAGCGATCAGCCCCAGCATTTT
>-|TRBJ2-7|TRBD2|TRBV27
CASSLRTSGSSRTYEQYF
TGTGCCAGCAGTCTCCGGACTAGCGGGAGTTCAAGAACCTACGAGCAGTACTTC
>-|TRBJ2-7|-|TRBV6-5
CASSLREEYEQYF
TGTGCCAGCAGCCTGAGAGAGGAATACGAGCAGTACTTC
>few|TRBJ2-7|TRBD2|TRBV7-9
CASSSYGLAATYEQYF
TGTGCCAGCAGCTCATACGGACTAGCGGCTACCTACGAGCAGTACTTC
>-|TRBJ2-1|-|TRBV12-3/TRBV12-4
CASSRNLRDEQFF
TGTGCCAGCAGTCGCAACCTTAGAGATGAGCAGTTCTTC
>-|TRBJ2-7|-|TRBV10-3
CAISESGAARVYEQYF
TGTGCCATCAGTGAGTCGGGGGCAGCCAGAGTATACGAGCAGTACTTC
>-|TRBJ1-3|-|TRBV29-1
CSVVEGLAGNTIYF
TGCAGCGTTGTCGAGGGTCTAGCTGGAAACACCATATATTTT
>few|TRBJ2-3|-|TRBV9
CASSRGGGNTDTQYF
TGTGCCAGCAGTCGAGGGGGCGGGAACACAGATACGCAGTATTTT
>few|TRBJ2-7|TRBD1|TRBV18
CASQKLQGARSGNEQYF
TGTGCCAGCCAAAAATTACAGGGGGCGCGGTCTGGCAATGAGCAGTACTTC
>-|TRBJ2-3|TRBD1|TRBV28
CASRGGQGRHTQYF
TGTGCCAGCAGGGGAGGACAGGGGAGGCATACGCAGTATTTT
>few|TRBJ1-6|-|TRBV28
CASRTEDGYNSPLHF
TGTGCCAGCAGAACCGAGGACGGGTATAATTCACCCCTCCACTTT
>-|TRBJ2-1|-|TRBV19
CASSIVLQPQQFF
TGTGCCAGTAGTATAGTACTCCAGCCCCAGCAGTTCTTC
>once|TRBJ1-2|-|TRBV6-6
CASRMTSNYGYTF
TGTGCCAGCCGAATGACATCTAACTATGGCTACACCTTC
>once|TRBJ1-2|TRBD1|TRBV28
CASSLEDRGRYAF
TGTGCCAGCAGTTTGGAGGACAGGGGACGCTACGCCTTC
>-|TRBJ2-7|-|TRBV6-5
CAGSYTETRSYEQYF
TGTGCCGGCAGTTACACAGAGACCCGATCCTACGAGCAGTACTTC
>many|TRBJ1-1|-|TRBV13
CASSFRGMNTEAFF
TGTGCCAGCAGCTTTAGGGGGATGAACACTGAAGCTTTCTTT
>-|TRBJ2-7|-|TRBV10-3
CAISEPRTADPYEQYF
TGTGCCATCAGTGAGCCTAGGACGGCAGACCCCTACGAGCAGTACTTC
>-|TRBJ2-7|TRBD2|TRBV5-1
CASSIAGDPYEQYF
TGCGCCAGCAGCATAGCGGGAGACCCCTACGAGCAGTACTTC